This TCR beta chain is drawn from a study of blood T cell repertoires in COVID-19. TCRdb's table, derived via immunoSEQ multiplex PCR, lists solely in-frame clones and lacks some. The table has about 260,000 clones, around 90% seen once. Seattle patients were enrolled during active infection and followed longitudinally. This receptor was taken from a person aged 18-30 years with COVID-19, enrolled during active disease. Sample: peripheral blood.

The CDR3 region is CASSLQGSEKLFF. For the CDR3, the DNA is TGTGCCAGCAGCTTGCAGGGGTCTGAAAAACTGTTTTTT. V and J are TRBV7-9 and TRBJ1-4; TRBD1 might be the D (6 bases). Deletions cut 3 bases from V and 7 bases from J, with 9 bases between. The CDR3 runs to 13 residues. Germline CDR1 SEHNR, CDR2 FQNEAQ (reference sequence).